The 30 T cell receptor beta chains presented below share a single source sample, sequenced in a study of blood T cell repertoires in COVID-19 (TCRdb year 2020). Library generation was performed with the immunoSEQ multiplex PCR assay. TCRdb mirrors the immuneACCESS table, restricted to in-frame sequences. Some clones are absent from its copies; in checked studies, under half trace to an unresolved V gene, and the reason for the others is unknown. For this sample the table gives 88,000 or so clones, of which around 89% were detected only once. The top ten hold 1.2% of the sample. Material for sequencing was PBMCs or T cells enriched from blood (not recorded which). The receptors derive from a woman aged 50 to 65 with acute COVID-19.

This chain links TRBV5-1 with TRBJ2-2; TRBD2 agrees at 14 bases. CDR1 is SGHRS and CDR2 is YFSETQ in the germline V gene. CDR3 size: 20 residues. V lost 0 bases to trimming and J lost 5 bases; unmatched junction nucleotides: 12. In DNA form, the CDR3 reads TGCGCCAGCAGCTTGGGACTAGCGGGAGGGCCATCGGTGGATACCGGGGAGCTGTTTTTT. Amino acid sequence: CASSLGLAGGPSVDTGELFF.

The chain employs TRBV25-1 and TRBJ2-7; D is perhaps TRBD2 (6 bases). Germline loops: CDR1 MGHDK, CDR2 SYGVNS. CDR3 size: 13 residues. Trimming left V 2 bases short and J 5 bases short, with 10 bases between. CDR3 sequence (DNA): TGTGCCAGCAGTGAAGGTTGGGGGGACGAGCAGTACTTC. Its protein product is CASSEGWGDEQYF.

The chain joins TRBV11-1 to TRBJ2-4, with 11 bases that match TRBD2. This CDR3 is 15 amino acids long. Unmatched junction bases numbered 5, after V lost 4 bases and J lost 6 bases. Germline CDR1 SGHAT, CDR2 FQDESV (reference sequence). CDR3 region: CASSSPGTSGNIQYF. DNA for the CDR3: TGTGCCAGCAGCTCTCCCGGGACTAGCGGAAACATTCAGTACTTC.

This rearrangement joins TRBV19 to TRBJ1-5, with TRBD1 matching 7 bases. The CDR3 has 15 residues. J gave up 5 bases and V 2 bases, and 6 bases lay outside the gene matches. Germline V gene data show CDR1 as LNHDA and CDR2 as SQIVND (reference sequence). The chain's CDR3 is CASSISQGGDQPQHF. The CDR3 bases are TGTGCCAGTAGTATATCCCAGGGGGGTGATCAGCCCCAGCATTTT.

The chain links TRBV7-8 to TRBJ2-3; TRBD1 matches 8 bases. The V gene's germline CDR1 is SGHVS and CDR2 FQNEAQ. The CDR3 is made up of 16 amino acids. Losses at the gene ends were 1 base for V and 3 bases for J; bases not matched to a gene: 6. Written as DNA, the CDR3 is TGTGCCAGCAGCTTAGGTGCCACAGGGGGGACAGATACGCAGTATTTT. Its translation is CASSLGATGGTDTQYF.

The V call is TRBV14, the J call TRBJ2-1; 9 nucleotides agree with TRBD1. CDR3 length equals 14 residues. Germline CDR1 SGHDN, CDR2 FVKESK. V lost 4 bases to trimming and J lost 6 bases; unmatched junction nucleotides: 4. The CDR3 protein is CASSRDRVTNEQFF. CDR3 nucleotide sequence: TGTGCCAGCAGCCGGGACAGGGTAACCAATGAGCAGTTCTTC.

This sequence joins TRBV29-1 and TRBJ1-1, with D uncertain. The CDR3 runs to 11 residues. V was cut by 7 bases and J by 2 bases, with 8 bases left in between. Germline V gene lookup returns CDR1 SQVTM and CDR2 ANQGSEA. The DNA for the CDR3 is TGCAGCGGAACAACAAACACTGAAGCTTTCTTT. As protein: CSGTTNTEAFF.

The sample holds one count of this clone. The chain couples TRBV3-1 (or the pseudogene TRBV3-2) to TRBJ2-3, with 9 nucleotides matching TRBD2. Trimming cost V 3 bases and J 6 bases; bases outside gene matches: 10. This CDR3 spans 16 amino acids. The germline V gene has CDR1 LGHDT and CDR2 YNNKEL (reference sequence). The CDR3 region has the DNA TGTGCCAGCAGCCAGGGTCTAGCGGGAACACTGGATACGCAGTATTTT. The encoded protein is CASSQGLAGTLDTQYF.

The chain links TRBV9 to TRBJ2-1; TRBD2 matches at 11 bases. The CDR3 is 18 residues long. V gave up 0 bases and J gave up 10 bases; unmatched junction bases: 15. Germline CDR1 and CDR2: SGDLS and YYNGEE. The CDR3 sequence: CASSVEGASGRLQLEQFF. As DNA, the CDR3 is TGTGCCAGCAGCGTAGAGGGGGCTAGCGGGAGGTTACAATTAGAGCAGTTCTTC.

The V and J genes are TRBV19 and TRBJ2-7; 13 positions match TRBD2. Germline V gives CDR1 LNHDA, CDR2 SQIVND (reference sequence). Trimming at V came to 5 bases and at J to 6 bases, leaving 7 bases not matched to a gene. The CDR3 totals 15 residues. The CDR3 nucleotides read TGTGCCAGTAGTTCGGGACTAGCGGGATCTCGCGAGCAGTACTTC. Translation gives CASSSGLAGSREQYF. The full variable domain, rest sourced from reference TRBV19 and TRBJ2-7, is DGGITQSPKYLFRKEGQNVTLSCEQNLNHDAMYWYRQDPGQGLRLIYYSQIVNDFQKGDIAEGYSVSREKKESFPLTVTSAQKNPTAFYLCASSSGLAGSREQYFGPGTRLTVT.

V gene TRBV6-5 combines with J gene TRBJ1-6; 7 nucleotides agree with TRBD1. The length of the CDR3 is 16 residues. V dropped 3 bases and J dropped 9; count of bases not matched to a gene: 11. Looked up from germline, CDR1 is MNHEY and CDR2 is SVGAGI. DNA of the CDR3: TGTGCCAGCAGTTATCGGCTCGCCAGGGGGACTTCACCCCTCCACTTT. Its protein is CASSYRLARGTSPLHF.

This sequence joins TRBV7-9 and TRBJ2-1; 10 bases are a match to TRBD2. Germline CDR1 is SEHNR and CDR2 is FQNEAQ (reference sequence). J was trimmed by 0 bases and V by 4 bases; bases with no gene match: 9. The CDR3 sequence is 18 residues long. In DNA, the CDR3 is TGTGCCAGCAGCTCTTATCGACTAGCGGGCGACTCCTACAATGAGCAGTTCTTC. This codes for CASSSYRLAGDSYNEQFF.

CDR3 DNA sequence: TGCGCCAGCAGCGGGGAGCGGGAGAGCGAGCAGTACTTC. Its protein is CASSGERESEQYF. The V gene is TRBV10-1, the J gene TRBJ2-7, with TRBD2 matching over 8 bases. Germline V CDR1 and CDR2: WNHNN, SYGVQD (reference sequence). With 6 bases clipped from V and 6 bases from J, the junction kept 7 bases outside the gene matches. The CDR3 has 13 amino acids.

Here the CDR3 reads CASSQEQSSTGELFF. CDR3 sequence (DNA): TGCGCCAGCAGCCAAGAGCAGTCCAGCACCGGGGAGCTGTTTTTT. The rearrangement joins TRBV4-3 to TRBJ2-2; D gene unclear. This CDR3 is built from 15 residues. Germline V gene sequence: CDR1 LGHNA, CDR2 YSLEER. Trimming took 0 bases from V and 4 from J, leaving 9 bases between them.

The gene calls are TRBV2 and TRBJ1-5, with 7 nucleotides matching TRBD1. The J segment lost 7 bases and the V segment lost 4 bases, leaving 7 bases of the junction unmatched. The CDR3 spans 14 residues. The germline V gene has CDR1 SNHLY and CDR2 FYNNEI. This CDR3 reads CASSGQGQRQPQHF. The CDR3 DNA is TGTGCCAGCAGTGGACAGGGCCAGAGGCAGCCCCAGCATTTT. The full variable domain, with the rest looked up from reference TRBV2 and TRBJ1-5, is EPEVTQTPSHQVTQMGQEVILRCVPISNHLYFYWYRQILGQKVEFLVSFYNNEISEKSEIFDDQFSVERPDGSNFTLKIRSTKLEDSAMYFCASSGQGQRQPQHFGDGTRLSIL.

The rearrangement joins TRBV2 to TRBJ1-2, with 7 bases identical to TRBD1. V shed 2 bases and J 0 bases; nucleotides not matched to a gene: 3. This CDR3 is built from 15 residues. Per germline, CDR1 SNHLY and CDR2 FYNNEI. CDR3 sequence reads: CASSERQGPNYGYTF. CDR3 DNA sequence: TGTGCCAGCAGTGAACGACAGGGACCTAACTATGGCTACACCTTC. Supplemented by reference TRBV2 and TRBJ1-2, the full variable domain reads EPEVTQTPSHQVTQMGQEVILRCVPISNHLYFYWYRQILGQKVEFLVSFYNNEISEKSEIFDDQFSVERPDGSNFTLKIRSTKLEDSAMYFCASSERQGPNYGYTFGSGTRLTVV.

This rearrangement joins TRBV7-9 to TRBJ2-1; TRBD2 aligns across 8 bases. Germline loops: CDR1 SEHNR, CDR2 FQNEAQ (reference sequence). The CDR3 length is 15 residues. Unmatched junction bases numbered 12, after V lost 7 bases and J lost 7 bases. The CDR3 region has the DNA TGTGCCAGCATAAGGGCGGCGGGAGGCCAGAATGAGCAGTTCTTC. Encoded protein: CASIRAAGGQNEQFF.

This clone was counted once. The V call is TRBV19, the J call TRBJ2-7, with a possible D match to TRBD2 (5 bases). V was clipped by 5 bases and J by 6 bases, with 17 bases between them. CDR3 size: 14 residues. The V gene's germline CDR1 is LNHDA and CDR2 SQIVND (reference sequence). The CDR3 spells CASSFGGRAGEQYF. The CDR3 coding sequence is TGTGCCAGTAGTTTCGGAGGAAGGGCTGGCGAGCAGTACTTC.

The V call is TRBV6-5, the J call TRBJ1-4, with D tentatively TRBD1 (5 bases). Germline-derived CDR1 and CDR2 are MNHEY and SVGAGI. CDR3 length: 15 residues. V was clipped by 6 bases and J by 8 bases, with 19 bases between them. DNA for the CDR3: TGTGCCAGCAGAACGGGCGGGACCACTCAGGAAAAACTGTTTTTT. It translates to CASRTGGTTQEKLFF.

This clone appeared a few times. The genes are TRBV4-1 and TRBJ2-2; a possible D gene is TRBD1 (5 bases). From germline, CDR1 is MGHRA and CDR2 YSYEKL. CDR3 length equals 14 residues. The V end lost 6 bases, the J end lost 0 bases, and 8 bases lay between the germline ends. As DNA, the CDR3 is TGCGCCAGCAGGGGGCGGTCGAACACCGGGGAGCTGTTTTTT. It codes for CASRGRSNTGELFF.

V gene TRBV7-6 combines with J gene TRBJ2-1; tentatively, D is TRBD2 (6 bases). The CDR3 covers 14 residues. V lost 3 bases, J lost 10 bases, and 16 bases lay in between. Germline V gene sequence: CDR1 SGHVS, CDR2 FNYEAQ. The CDR3 loop is CASSFGTLAREQFF. The CDR3 DNA reads as TGTGCCAGCAGCTTCGGGACTTTAGCCAGGGAGCAGTTCTTC.

The V call is TRBV27, the J call TRBJ2-1; weak D call: TRBD2 (6 bases). Germline CDR1 is MNHEY and CDR2 is SMNVEV (reference sequence). The CDR3 spans 13 residues. V was trimmed by 5 bases and J by 10 bases, leaving 15 bases between them. The CDR3 sequence: CASSTRGGDEQFF. The CDR3 DNA follows: TGTGCCAGCAGTACACGTGGAGGGGACGAGCAGTTCTTC.

This clone occurred once. The chain employs TRBV25-1 and TRBJ1-1; D perhaps matches TRBD1 (6 bases). In germline, CDR1 is MGHDK, CDR2 SYGVNS. V dropped 1 base and J dropped 0 bases, with 9 bases sitting between them. The CDR3 is 15 residues long. The CDR3: CASSEWTAMNTEAFF. CDR3 nucleotide sequence: TGTGCCAGCAGTGAATGGACAGCCATGAACACTGAAGCTTTCTTT.

This rearrangement joins TRBV4-3 to TRBJ1-3; D gene ambiguous. CDR3 size: 17 residues. Germline V gene sequence: CDR1 LGHNA, CDR2 YSLEER. V lost 0 bases and J 0 bases, leaving 12 bases between the germline ends. CDR3 nucleotides: TGCGCCAGCAGCCAAGATCCGGGGTTGTTCTCTGGAAACACCATATATTTT. Its translation: CASSQDPGLFSGNTIYF.

The chain has TRBV27 and TRBJ1-1; D unresolved. Germline V gene sequence: CDR1 MNHEY, CDR2 SMNVEV (reference sequence). This CDR3 region has 15 residues. V was cut by 3 bases and J by 4 bases, with 15 bases left in between. CDR3 region: CASSFSAGGSTEAFF. The CDR3 region has the DNA TGTGCCAGCAGTTTCTCTGCAGGTGGTTCCACTGAAGCTTTCTTT.

This rearrangement joins TRBV4-3 to TRBJ2-7; TRBD2 matches at 7 bases. Trimming cost V 1 base and J 4 bases; bases outside gene matches: 7. Germline assignment: CDR1 LGHNA and CDR2 YSLEER. CDR3 size: 15 residues. In nucleotides, the CDR3 is TGCGCCAGCAGCCAAGGTCCTACTAGCGTATACGAGCAGTACTTC. Its translation: CASSQGPTSVYEQYF.

The rearrangement links TRBV3-1 (or the pseudogene TRBV3-2) to TRBJ2-4; 7 nucleotides agree with TRBD2. V lost 2 bases to trimming and J lost 11 bases; unmatched junction nucleotides: 12. CDR1 is LGHDT, CDR2 YNNKEL, per germline (reference sequence). The CDR3 spans 15 residues. The CDR3 DNA reads as TGTGCCAGCAGCCAAAAAGCGGCTAGCGGTTATCTTCAGTACTTC. Amino acids: CASSQKAASGYLQYF.

In its sample, this clone was seen once. V usage is TRBV7-8 and J usage is TRBJ2-5; D is possibly TRBD2 (6 bases). The germline CDR1 and CDR2 sequences are SGHVS and FQNEAQ. The CDR3 loop spans 13 amino acids. Trimming took off 4 bases at V and 4 bases at J, with 10 bases between the two ends. This CDR3 reads CASSSGDGETQYF. CDR3 DNA sequence: TGTGCCAGCAGCTCGGGGGATGGAGAGACCCAGTACTTC.

V usage is TRBV29-1 and J usage is TRBJ1-2, with TRBD1 matching over 9 bases. Trimming at V came to 7 bases and at J to 2 bases, leaving 11 bases not matched to a gene. Germline loops: CDR1 SQVTM, CDR2 ANQGSEA. CDR3 size: 15 residues. In nucleotides, the CDR3 is TGCAGCGGGGGTGCTCCGGACAGGGGAAACTATGGCTACACCTTC. Its protein is CSGGAPDRGNYGYTF. The variable domain in full, with the rest retrieved from reference TRBV29-1 and TRBJ1-2, is SAVISQKPSRDICQRGTSLTIQCQVDSQVTMMFWYRQQPGQSLTLIATANQGSEATYESGFVIDKFPISRPNLTFSTLTVSNMSPEDSSIYLCSGGAPDRGNYGYTFGSGTRLTVV.

The chain has TRBV19 and TRBJ1-1; perhaps TRBD1 as D (6 bases). There are 16 residues in the CDR3. CDR1 and CDR2 from the germline V gene are LNHDA and SQIVND (reference sequence). Trimming pared 4 bases from V and 3 bases from J, leaving 18 bases between. CDR3 residues: CASSTPDRYIHTEAFF. The DNA for the CDR3 is TGTGCCAGTAGTACTCCTGACAGGTACATCCACACTGAAGCTTTCTTT.